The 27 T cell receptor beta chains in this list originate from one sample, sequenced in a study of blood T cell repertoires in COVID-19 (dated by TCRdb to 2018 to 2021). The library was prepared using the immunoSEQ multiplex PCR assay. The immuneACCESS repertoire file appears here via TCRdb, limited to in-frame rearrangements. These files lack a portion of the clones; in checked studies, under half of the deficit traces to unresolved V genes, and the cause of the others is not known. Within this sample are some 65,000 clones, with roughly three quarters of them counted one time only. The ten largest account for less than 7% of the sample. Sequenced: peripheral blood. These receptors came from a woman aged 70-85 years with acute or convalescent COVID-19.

The CDR3 coding sequence is TGTGCCAGCAGCCCCCTAGCGGGGGAAGCAGATACGCAGTATTTT. Translating it yields CASSPLAGEADTQYF. The chain employs TRBV7-6 and TRBJ2-3; 10 nucleotides match TRBD2. CDR1 SGHVS and CDR2 FNYEAQ come from the germline V gene. V lost 5 bases and J lost 4; bases outside the gene matches: 6. The CDR3 is made up of 15 amino acids.

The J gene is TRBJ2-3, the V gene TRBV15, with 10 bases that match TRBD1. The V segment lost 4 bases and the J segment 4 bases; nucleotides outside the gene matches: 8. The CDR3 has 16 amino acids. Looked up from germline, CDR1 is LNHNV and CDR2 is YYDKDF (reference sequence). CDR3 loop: CATSIRQGAGADTQYF. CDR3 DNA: TGTGCCACCAGCATTCGACAGGGGGCTGGGGCAGATACGCAGTATTTT.

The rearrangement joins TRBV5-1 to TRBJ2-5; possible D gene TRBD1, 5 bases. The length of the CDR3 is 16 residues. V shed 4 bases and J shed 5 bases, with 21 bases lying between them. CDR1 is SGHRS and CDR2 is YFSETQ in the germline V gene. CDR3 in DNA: TGCGCCAGCAGCACAGGACGCCGCCGGAATGATGAGACCCAGTACTTC. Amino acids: CASSTGRRRNDETQYF.

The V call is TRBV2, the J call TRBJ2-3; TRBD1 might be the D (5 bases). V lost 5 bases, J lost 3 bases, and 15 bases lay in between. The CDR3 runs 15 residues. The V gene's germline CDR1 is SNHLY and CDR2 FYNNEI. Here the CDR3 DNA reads TGTGCCAGCAGTTTGGGGCCACCTCAAACAGATACGCAGTATTTT. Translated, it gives CASSLGPPQTDTQYF.

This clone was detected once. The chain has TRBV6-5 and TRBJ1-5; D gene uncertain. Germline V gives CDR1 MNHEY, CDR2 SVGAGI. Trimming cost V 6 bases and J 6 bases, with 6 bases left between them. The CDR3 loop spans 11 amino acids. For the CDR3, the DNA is TGTGCCAGCAGAATCTCTCAGCCCCAGCATTTT. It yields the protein CASRISQPQHF.

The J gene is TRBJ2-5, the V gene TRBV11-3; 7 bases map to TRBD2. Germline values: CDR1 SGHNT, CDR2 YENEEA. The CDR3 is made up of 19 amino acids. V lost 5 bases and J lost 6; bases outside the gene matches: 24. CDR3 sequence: CASSLTFRWAGERQKTQYF. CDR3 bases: TGTGCCAGCAGCCTAACCTTCAGGTGGGCGGGGGAGAGGCAGAAGACCCAGTACTTC. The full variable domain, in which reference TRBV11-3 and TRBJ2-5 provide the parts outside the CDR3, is EAGVVQSPRYKIIEKKQPVAFWCNPISGHNTLYWYLQNLGQGPELLIRYENEEAVDDSQLPKDRFSAERLKGVDSTLKIQPAELGDSAVYLCASSLTFRWAGERQKTQYFGPGTRLLVL.

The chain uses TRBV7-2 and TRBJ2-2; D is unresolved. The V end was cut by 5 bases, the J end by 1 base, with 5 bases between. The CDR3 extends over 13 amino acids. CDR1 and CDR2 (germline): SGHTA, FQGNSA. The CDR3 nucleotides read TGTGCCAGCAGCCAACAGAACACCGGGGAGCTGTTTTTT. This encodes CASSQQNTGELFF.

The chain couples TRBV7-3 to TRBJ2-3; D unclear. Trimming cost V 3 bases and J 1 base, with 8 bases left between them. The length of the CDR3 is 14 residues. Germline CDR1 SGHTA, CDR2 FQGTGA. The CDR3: CASSFDQGTDTQYF. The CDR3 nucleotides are TGTGCCAGCAGCTTTGACCAGGGCACAGATACGCAGTATTTT.

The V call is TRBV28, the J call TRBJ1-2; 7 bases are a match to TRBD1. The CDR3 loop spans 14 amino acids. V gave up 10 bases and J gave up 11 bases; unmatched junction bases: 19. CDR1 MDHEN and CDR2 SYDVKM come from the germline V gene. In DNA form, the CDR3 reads TGTGCCACCCGACAGGGTGGGGGTCTGGGCGGTTACACCTTC. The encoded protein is CATRQGGGLGGYTF.

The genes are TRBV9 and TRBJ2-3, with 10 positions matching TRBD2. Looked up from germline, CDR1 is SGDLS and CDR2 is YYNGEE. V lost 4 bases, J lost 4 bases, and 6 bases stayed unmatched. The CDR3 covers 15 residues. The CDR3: CASSPSGGAADTQYF. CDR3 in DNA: TGTGCCAGCAGCCCAAGCGGGGGGGCCGCAGATACGCAGTATTTT.

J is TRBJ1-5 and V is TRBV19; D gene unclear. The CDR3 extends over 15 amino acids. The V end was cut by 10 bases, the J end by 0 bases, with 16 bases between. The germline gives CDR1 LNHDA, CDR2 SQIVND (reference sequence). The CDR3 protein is CATRFAPDSNQPQHF. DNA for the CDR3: TGTGCCACCCGGTTCGCGCCTGATAGCAATCAGCCCCAGCATTTT. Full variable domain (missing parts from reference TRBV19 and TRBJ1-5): DGGITQSPKYLFRKEGQNVTLSCEQNLNHDAMYWYRQDPGQGLRLIYYSQIVNDFQKGDIAEGYSVSREKKESFPLTVTSAQKNPTAFYLCATRFAPDSNQPQHFGDGTRLSIL.

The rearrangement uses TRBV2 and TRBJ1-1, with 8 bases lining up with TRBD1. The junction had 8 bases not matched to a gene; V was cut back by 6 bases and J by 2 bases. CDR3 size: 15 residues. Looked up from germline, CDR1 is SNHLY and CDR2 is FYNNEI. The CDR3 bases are TGTGCCAGCAGGATGGACAGGGTTAAAAACACTGAAGCTTTCTTT. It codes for CASRMDRVKNTEAFF.

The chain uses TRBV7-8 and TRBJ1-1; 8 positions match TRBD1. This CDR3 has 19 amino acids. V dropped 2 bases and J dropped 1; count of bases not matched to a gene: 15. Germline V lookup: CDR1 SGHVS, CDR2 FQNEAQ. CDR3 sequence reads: CASSLYPRTGNKRNTEAFF. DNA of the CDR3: TGTGCCAGCAGCTTATACCCCCGGACAGGGAATAAAAGGAACACTGAAGCTTTCTTT.

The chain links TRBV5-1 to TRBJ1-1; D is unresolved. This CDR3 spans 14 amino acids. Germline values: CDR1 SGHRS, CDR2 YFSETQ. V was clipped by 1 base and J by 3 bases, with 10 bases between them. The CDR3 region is CASSLLGADTEAFF. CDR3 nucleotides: TGCGCCAGCAGCTTGTTGGGAGCAGACACTGAAGCTTTCTTT.

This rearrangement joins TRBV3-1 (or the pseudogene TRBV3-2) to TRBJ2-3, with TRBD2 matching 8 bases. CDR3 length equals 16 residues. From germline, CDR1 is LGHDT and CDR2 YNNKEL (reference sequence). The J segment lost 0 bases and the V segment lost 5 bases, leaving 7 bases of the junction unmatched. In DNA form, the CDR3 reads TGTGCCAGCAGCGGAATAGCGGGGCCAAGCACAGATACGCAGTATTTT. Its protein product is CASSGIAGPSTDTQYF.

The CDR3 region has the DNA TGTGCCAGCAGTGAATTGGTCGGCGGGGTTGGGGAAAAACTGTTTTTT. Encoded protein: CASSELVGGVGEKLFF. The V gene is TRBV6-1, the J gene TRBJ1-4, with D uncertain. The CDR3 has 16 residues. V lost 2 bases to trimming and J lost 8 bases, with 18 bases between them. CDR1 MNHNS and CDR2 SASEGT come from the germline V gene.

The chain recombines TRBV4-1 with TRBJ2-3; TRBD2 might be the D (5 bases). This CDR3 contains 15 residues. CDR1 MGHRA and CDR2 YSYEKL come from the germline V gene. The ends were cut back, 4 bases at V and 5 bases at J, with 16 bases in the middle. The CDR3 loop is CASSPRARALDTQYF. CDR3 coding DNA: TGCGCCAGCAGCCCGCGGGCCCGAGCGTTAGATACGCAGTATTTT.

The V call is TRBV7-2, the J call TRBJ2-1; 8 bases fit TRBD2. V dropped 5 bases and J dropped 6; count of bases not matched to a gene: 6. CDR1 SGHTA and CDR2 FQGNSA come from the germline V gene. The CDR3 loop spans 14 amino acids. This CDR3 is CASSRSGGTNEQFF. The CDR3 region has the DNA TGTGCCAGCAGCCGGAGCGGGGGAACCAATGAGCAGTTCTTC.

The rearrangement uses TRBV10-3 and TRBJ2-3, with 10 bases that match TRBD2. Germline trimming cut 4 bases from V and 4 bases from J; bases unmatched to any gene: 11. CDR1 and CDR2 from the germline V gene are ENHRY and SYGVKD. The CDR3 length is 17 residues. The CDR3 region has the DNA TGTGCCATCAGTGGTCTTAGCGGGGGGAGACCTCCAGATACGCAGTATTTT. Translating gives CAISGLSGGRPPDTQYF.

Here the CDR3 DNA reads TGTGCCAGCAGCTTCCGCGGCGCCCTGAACTCTGAGCAGTTCTTC. This gives the protein CASSFRGALNSEQFF. V usage is TRBV11-3 and J usage is TRBJ2-1, with D hard to call. The CDR3 is made up of 15 amino acids. Per the germline V gene, CDR1 is SGHNT and CDR2 is YENEEA. V was cut by 3 bases and J by 9 bases, with 18 bases left in between.

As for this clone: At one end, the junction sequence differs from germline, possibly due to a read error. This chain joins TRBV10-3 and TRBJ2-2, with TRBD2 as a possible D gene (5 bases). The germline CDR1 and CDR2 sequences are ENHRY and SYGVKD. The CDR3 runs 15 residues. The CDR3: CAINEPRANTGELFF. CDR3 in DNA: TGTGCCATCAATGAGCCGCGGGCGAACACCGGGGAGCTGTTTTTT.

The CDR3 DNA reads TGCAGTGCTAGTAGCGGTGACGGCACCGGGGAGCTGTTTTTT. Protein sequence: CSASSGDGTGELFF. The chain recombines TRBV20-1 with TRBJ2-2, with TRBD2 as a possible D gene (6 bases). Looked up from germline, CDR1 is DFQATT and CDR2 is SNEGSKA (reference sequence). The CDR3 has 14 residues. Trimming shortened V by 3 bases and J by 4 bases, and 12 bases separated the two germline ends.

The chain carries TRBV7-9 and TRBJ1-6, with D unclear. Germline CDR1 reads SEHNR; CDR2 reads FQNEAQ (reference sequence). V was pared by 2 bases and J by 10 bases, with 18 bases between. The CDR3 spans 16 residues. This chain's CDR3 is CASSLRPEGGYSPLHF. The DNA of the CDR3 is TGTGCCAGCAGCTTAAGACCCGAGGGAGGGTACTCACCCCTCCACTTT.

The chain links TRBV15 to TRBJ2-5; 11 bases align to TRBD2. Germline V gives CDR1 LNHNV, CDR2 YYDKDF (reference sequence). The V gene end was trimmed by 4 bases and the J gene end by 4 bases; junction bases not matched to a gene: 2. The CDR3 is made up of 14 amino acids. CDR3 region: CATSIAGGLETQYF. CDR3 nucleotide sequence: TGTGCCACCAGCATAGCGGGGGGGCTAGAGACCCAGTACTTC.

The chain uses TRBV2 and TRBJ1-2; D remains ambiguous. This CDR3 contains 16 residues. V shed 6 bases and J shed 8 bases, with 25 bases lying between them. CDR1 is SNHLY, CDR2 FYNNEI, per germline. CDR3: CASRGKGQAGFGGYTF. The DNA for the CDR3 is TGTGCCAGCAGGGGAAAGGGCCAGGCGGGTTTTGGCGGCTACACCTTC.

As DNA, the CDR3 is TGTGCCTGGAGTGCTGGGGCGCCCTCCTATAATTCACCCCTCCACTTT. Amino acids: CAWSAGAPSYNSPLHF. The chain uses TRBV30 and TRBJ1-6, with a tentative D call TRBD1 (5 bases). Germline CDR1 and CDR2: GTSNPN and SVGIG (reference sequence). Trimming took off 1 base at V and 0 bases at J, with 10 bases between the two ends. CDR3 length: 16 amino acids.

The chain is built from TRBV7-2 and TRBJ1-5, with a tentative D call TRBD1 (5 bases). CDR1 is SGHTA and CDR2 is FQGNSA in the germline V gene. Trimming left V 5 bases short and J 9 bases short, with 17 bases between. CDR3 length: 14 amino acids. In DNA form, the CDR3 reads TGTGCCAGCAGCCCCCTAGTCGGGGGAGTGCCCCAGCATTTT. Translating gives CASSPLVGGVPQHF.